The next 10 T cell receptor beta chains were all read from a single sample in a study of blood T cell repertoires in COVID-19. The repertoire was sequenced with immunoSEQ multiplex PCR; TCRdb's copy has only in-frame clones and lacks some. The sample comprises 50,000 or so clones, 75% to 80% of which are singletons, and around 20% rests with the top ten. Sequencing was carried out using peripheral blood. These receptors were taken from a human donor with active or convalescent COVID-19. The donor label of this sample is uncertain.

This sequence joins TRBV28 and TRBJ2-7, with 9 bases fitting TRBD1. The CDR3 length is 16 residues. Germline CDR1 reads MDHEN; CDR2 reads SYDVKM. V was pared by 2 bases and J by 0 bases, with 5 bases of the junction left unmatched. CDR3 in DNA: TGTGCCAGCAGTTTAGGGAGGACAGGGGTCTCCTACGAGCAGTACTTC. Translating it yields CASSLGRTGVSYEQYF.

This clone is a singleton in its sample. The CDR3 is CASSSTLGRRTSSSPLHF. CDR3 DNA sequence: TGTGCCAGCAGCTCTACGCTGGGGCGCCGGACGTCAAGTTCACCCCTCCACTTT. The V and J genes are TRBV11-2 and TRBJ1-6; a weak D match, TRBD1 (5 bases). Germline V lookup: CDR1 SGHAT, CDR2 FQNNGV. CDR3 length: 18 residues. V was trimmed by 4 bases and J by 9 bases, leaving 25 bases between them.

This clone has more than one count but fewer than ten. The chain carries TRBV12-3 or TRBV12-4 and TRBJ1-2; possible D gene TRBD1, 5 bases. Trimming cost V 6 bases and J 1 base, with 6 bases left between them. The CDR3 contains 12 residues. The CDR3 nucleotides read TGTGCCAGCAGAAGGGGTAACTATGGCTACACCTTC. The encoded protein is CASRRGNYGYTF.

The chain couples TRBV12-5 to TRBJ2-5; no clear D. V shed 0 bases and J shed 5 bases, with 4 bases lying between them. The CDR3 totals 12 residues. Germline CDR1 reads LGHNT; CDR2 reads FRNRAP. This CDR3 reads CASGLVQETQYF. The DNA of the CDR3 is TGTGCTAGTGGTTTGGTACAGGAGACCCAGTACTTC.

This chain joins TRBV12-2 and TRBJ2-5; TRBD2 was called by the table and not checked on the DNA. TRBV12-2 is reported as a pseudogene. This CDR3 is 16 amino acids long. The CDR3 sequence is CASRLTDWRYQETQYF. DNA of the CDR3: TGTGCAAGTCGCTTAACGGACTGGAGGTACCAAGAGACCCAGTACTTC.

The J gene is TRBJ2-7, the V gene TRBV4-2; D gene ambiguous. V was pared by 4 bases and J by 6 bases, with 13 bases between. The CDR3 runs to 13 residues. CDR1 LGHNA and CDR2 YNFKEQ come from the germline V gene. CDR3 DNA: TGTGCCAGCAGCCCCGGAATCCTAGGCGAGCAGTACTTC. Its translation is CASSPGILGEQYF.

The chain uses TRBV6-4 and TRBJ2-7, with TRBD1 identical over 9 bases. Trimming cost V 6 bases and J 6 bases; bases outside gene matches: 6. The V gene's germline CDR1 is MRHNA and CDR2 SNTAGT. The CDR3 length is 13 residues. CDR3 coding DNA: TGTGCCAGCAGCGGGGACAGGGACGGCGAGCAGTACTTC. Protein: CASSGDRDGEQYF.

The chain recombines TRBV11-2 with TRBJ2-3, with D possibly being TRBD2 (5 bases). The germline V gene encodes CDR1 SGHAT and CDR2 FQNNGV. The V end lost 5 bases, the J end lost 6 bases, and 15 bases lay between the germline ends. CDR3 length: 14 amino acids. CDR3 nucleotide sequence: TGTGCCAGCAGCGCCGCGCGAGGGCTGGATACGCAGTATTTT. Translated: CASSAARGLDTQYF. Full variable domain (missing parts from reference TRBV11-2 and TRBJ2-3): EAGVAQSPRYKIIEKRQSVAFWCNPISGHATLYWYQQILGQGPKLLIQFQNNGVVDDSQLPKDRFSAERLKGVDSTLKIQPAKLEDSAVYLCASSAARGLDTQYFGPGTRLTVL.

This chain links TRBV6-1 with TRBJ2-1, with D tentatively TRBD1 (5 bases). V shed 3 bases and J shed 4 bases, with 7 bases lying between them. This CDR3 has 13 amino acids. From germline, CDR1 is MNHNS and CDR2 SASEGT. The CDR3 loop is CASSDRQYNEQFF. The CDR3 region has the DNA TGTGCCAGCAGTGACCGACAGTACAATGAGCAGTTCTTC.

The chain recombines TRBV12-5 with TRBJ1-5; maybe TRBD1 (5 bases). V was trimmed by 6 bases and J by 4 bases, leaving 10 bases between them. From germline, CDR1 is LGHNT and CDR2 FRNRAP. The CDR3 totals 13 residues. The CDR3 here is CASGQEGNQPQHF. The CDR3 nucleotides read TGTGCTAGTGGACAGGAGGGAAATCAGCCCCAGCATTTT.